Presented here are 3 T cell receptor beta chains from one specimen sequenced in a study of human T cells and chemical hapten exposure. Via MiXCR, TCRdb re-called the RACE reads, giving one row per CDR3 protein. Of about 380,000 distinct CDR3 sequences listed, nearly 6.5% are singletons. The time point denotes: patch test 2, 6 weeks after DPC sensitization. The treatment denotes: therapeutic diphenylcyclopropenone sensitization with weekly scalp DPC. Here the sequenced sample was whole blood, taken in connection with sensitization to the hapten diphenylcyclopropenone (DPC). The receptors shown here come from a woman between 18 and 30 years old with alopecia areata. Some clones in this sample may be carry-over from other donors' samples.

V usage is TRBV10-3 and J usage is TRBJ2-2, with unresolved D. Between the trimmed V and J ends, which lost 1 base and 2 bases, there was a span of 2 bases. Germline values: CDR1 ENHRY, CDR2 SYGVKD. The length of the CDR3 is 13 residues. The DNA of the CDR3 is TGTGCCATCAGTGAGTTTAACACCGGGGAGCTGTTTTTT. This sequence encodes CAISEFNTGELFF.

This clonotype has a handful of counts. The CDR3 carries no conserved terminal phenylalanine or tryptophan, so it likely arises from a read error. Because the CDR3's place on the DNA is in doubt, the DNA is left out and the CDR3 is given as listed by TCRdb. CDR3 amino acids: CASSQSGRPCEG. The chain couples TRBV23-1 to TRBJ1-2. TRBV23-1 is recorded as an ORF, its role being uncertain. A total of 12 residues make up the CDR3, ends included.

In DNA, the CDR3 is TGTGCCAGCAGCCGGGCCCACCCCACCGGGGAGCTGTTTTTT. Protein sequence: CASSRAHPTGELFF. J is TRBJ2-2 and V is TRBV12-3 or TRBV12-4; D uncertain. V lost 6 bases and J lost 4, with 12 bases in between. The CDR3 runs to 14 residues.